The rows below give T cell receptor beta chains drawn from one sample of a study of blood T cell repertoires in COVID-19. Clones were read by immunoSEQ multiplex PCR, and TCRdb kept only the in-frame ones, dropping some. The table lists about 210,000 clones, about four fifths of them singletons. The sample was peripheral blood. The source of these receptors is a woman between 50 and 59 years old with acute or convalescent COVID-19. CDR3s include the opening cysteine and the closing phenylalanine or tryptophan. Each record gives: clone size, D gene, V gene, J gene, CDR3 protein, CDR3 DNA. The D gene is left open where the match is weak. Clone size is shown for a subset of rows, as once, few, many or a class of expanded clone.

>.|.|TRBV10-2|TRBJ2-5
CASMAGPGRGLSETQYF
TGCGCCAGCATGGCGGGCCCGGGCAGGGGATTGTCGGAGACCCAGTACTTC
>.|.|TRBV5-1|TRBJ2-5
CASSLSVRGMSLETQYF
TGCGCCAGCAGCTTGTCGGTCCGGGGTATGAGTTTGGAGACCCAGTACTTC
>.|TRBD2|TRBV5-4|TRBJ2-5
CASSSTSGRGETQYF
TGTGCCAGCAGCTCGACTAGCGGGAGAGGGGAGACCCAGTACTTC
>.|.|TRBV2|TRBJ2-7
CASSELAGTYEQYF
TGTGCCAGCAGTGAATTGGCAGGGACCTACGAGCAGTACTTC
>.|.|TRBV24-1|TRBJ2-5
CATSDGIADQETQYF
TGTGCCACCAGTGATGGGATAGCGGACCAAGAGACCCAGTACTTC
>.|TRBD2|TRBV28|TRBJ2-5
CASRPGGGETQYF
TGTGCCAGCAGGCCAGGCGGGGGAGAGACCCAGTACTTC
>.|.|TRBV5-1|TRBJ2-7
CASSLDVSLYEQYF
TGCGCCAGCAGCTTGGATGTTTCACTCTACGAGCAGTACTTC
>.|.|TRBV5-6|TRBJ2-1
CASSSRVFGPHNEQFF
TGTGCCAGCAGCTCGCGGGTCTTTGGCCCACACAATGAGCAGTTCTTC
>.|TRBD2|TRBV11-2|TRBJ2-3
CASRPTAGVTDTQYF
TGTGCCAGCAGACCAACAGCGGGAGTGACAGATACGCAGTATTTT
>.|.|TRBV4-1|TRBJ1-5
CASSQDAGAGQPQHF
TGCGCCAGCAGCCAAGACGCAGGGGCCGGACAGCCCCAGCATTTT
>.|TRBD2|TRBV6-5|TRBJ2-1
CASSYAGGGANEQFF
TGTGCCAGCAGTTACGCGGGGGGAGGGGCCAATGAGCAGTTCTTC
>.|.|TRBV3-1/TRBV3-2|TRBJ1-6
CASSPPSVWASNSPLHF
TGTGCCAGCAGCCCGCCATCAGTCTGGGCCTCTAATTCACCCCTCCACTTT
>.|.|TRBV11-2|TRBJ2-3
CASSLEWRDRSQYF
TGTGCCAGCAGCTTAGAGTGGAGGGACAGATCGCAGTATTTT
>.|TRBD1|TRBV24-1|TRBJ1-2
CATSPRQGAGYTF
TGTGCCACCAGCCCAAGACAGGGGGCTGGCTACACCTTC
>.|.|TRBV6-2/TRBV6-3|TRBJ2-2
CASSPEGVLNTGELFF
TGTGCCAGCAGCCCTGAGGGCGTATTAAACACCGGGGAGCTGTTTTTT
>.|TRBD1|TRBV5-5|TRBJ2-2
CASSLRAGGTTGELFF
TGTGCCAGCAGCTTGCGGGCAGGGGGCACCACCGGGGAGCTGTTTTTT
>.|.|TRBV19|TRBJ2-5
CASSAPGPQETQYF
TGTGCCAGTAGCGCTCCGGGTCCCCAAGAGACCCAGTACTTC
>.|.|TRBV5-1|TRBJ2-1
CASSLGLYNEQFF
TGCGCCAGCAGCTTGGGGCTCTACAATGAGCAGTTCTTC
>.|.|TRBV2|TRBJ1-4
CASTLRGGNNEKLFF
TGTGCCAGCACCCTGAGGGGAGGGAATAATGAAAAACTGTTTTTT
>once|.|TRBV24-1|TRBJ1-1
CATSPGGAIAEAFF
TGTGCCACCAGCCCCGGAGGGGCGATAGCTGAAGCTTTCTTT
>.|TRBD1|TRBV19|TRBJ1-2
CASSTGQDIYGYTF
TGTGCCAGTAGTACAGGACAGGATATCTATGGCTACACCTTC
>.|TRBD2|TRBV7-6|TRBJ2-1
CASSLVGTSYNEQFF
TGTGCCAGCAGCTTAGTGGGGACTAGCTACAATGAGCAGTTCTTC
>.|TRBD1|TRBV19|TRBJ1-5
CASRKNRGRSNQPQHF
TGTGCCAGTCGAAAAAACAGGGGTCGGAGCAATCAGCCCCAGCATTTT
>.|.|TRBV6-5|TRBJ2-7
CATKADYSSYEQYF
TGTGCCACCAAAGCGGACTATAGCTCCTACGAGCAGTACTTC
>few|.|TRBV11-2|TRBJ2-3
CASSSLSTDTQYF
TGTGCCAGCAGTAGCCTCAGCACAGATACGCAGTATTTT
>.|.|TRBV28|TRBJ1-1
CASSLFAGRGTEAFF
TGTGCCAGCAGTTTATTTGCGGGGCGTGGGACTGAAGCTTTCTTT
>.|TRBD2|TRBV27|TRBJ2-5
CASSLWASGETQYF
TGTGCCAGCAGTTTATGGGCTAGCGGAGAGACCCAGTACTTC
>.|.|TRBV20-1|TRBJ2-3
CSASVDTTGDTQYF
TGCAGTGCTAGTGTCGACACAACAGGAGATACGCAGTATTTT
>.|TRBD1|TRBV7-2|TRBJ2-6
CASSRDSSSGANVLTF
TGTGCCAGCAGTCGGGACAGTAGCTCTGGGGCCAACGTCCTGACTTTC
>once|TRBD2|TRBV24-1|TRBJ2-5
CATGTSGEETQYF
TGTGCCACCGGGACTAGTGGTGAAGAGACCCAGTACTTC
>.|.|TRBV19|TRBJ1-2
CASSIDHSNSRKSNYGYTF
TGTGCCAGTAGTATAGATCATAGTAACTCGAGGAAAAGTAACTATGGCTACACCTTC
>.|TRBD2|TRBV3-1/TRBV3-2|TRBJ2-3
CASSQEPSGSLDTQYF
TGTGCCAGCAGCCAAGAGCCTAGCGGGAGCCTTGATACGCAGTATTTT
>few|.|TRBV10-3|TRBJ2-3
CAISESRGSDTQYF
TGTGCCATCAGTGAGTCGAGGGGGTCAGATACGCAGTATTTT
>.|.|TRBV15|TRBJ2-1
CATSRGWSATLTSEQFF
TGTGCCACCAGCAGAGGATGGTCGGCGACGCTTACTAGTGAGCAGTTCTTC
>.|.|TRBV9|TRBJ1-2
CASSDIGVYGYTF
TGTGCCAGCAGCGATATAGGGGTCTATGGCTACACCTTC
>.|TRBD1|TRBV5-1|TRBJ1-4
CASSLGTGGRDEKLFF
TGCGCCAGCAGCCTCGGGACAGGGGGCAGAGACGAAAAACTGTTTTTT
>.|TRBD2|TRBV6-4|TRBJ2-3
CASRDLAGSTDTQYF
TGTGCCAGCAGGGATCTAGCGGGAAGCACAGATACGCAGTATTTT
>.|TRBD1|TRBV9|TRBJ2-1
CASSPRTGALQGEQFF
TGTGCCAGCAGCCCGAGGACAGGGGCCTTACAAGGTGAGCAGTTCTTC
>.|.|TRBV14|TRBJ1-2
CASSQGLRGDGYTF
TGTGCCAGCAGCCAGGGACTCCGAGGGGATGGCTACACCTTC
>.|.|TRBV11-3|TRBJ2-1
CASKAGSSHNEQFF
TGTGCCAGCAAGGCGGGATCCTCCCACAATGAGCAGTTCTTC
>.|.|TRBV2|TRBJ1-3
CASSGEWGNTIYF
TGTGCCAGCAGTGGGGAGTGGGGAAACACCATATATTTT
>once|TRBD2|TRBV28|TRBJ2-7
CASRVAGNPTYEQYF
TGTGCCAGCAGGGTAGCGGGTAACCCTACCTACGAGCAGTACTTC
>.|TRBD2|TRBV6-2/TRBV6-3|TRBJ2-7
CASSRAGGLTYEQYF
TGTGCCAGCAGTAGAGCGGGAGGCCTCACCTACGAGCAGTACTTC
>.|.|TRBV10-1|TRBJ2-3
CASGRRTDTQYF
TGCGCCAGCGGGAGACGCACAGATACGCAGTATTTT
>.|TRBD1|TRBV12-3/TRBV12-4|TRBJ1-2
CASTWTGSDGYTF
TGTGCCAGCACCTGGACAGGGTCGGATGGCTACACCTTC
>once|.|TRBV3-1/TRBV3-2|TRBJ2-2
CASSTGRMYTGELFF
TGTGCCAGCAGCACAGGGCGGATGTACACCGGGGAGCTGTTTTTT
>.|.|TRBV5-8|TRBJ1-4
CASSLGLPNEKLFF
TGTGCCAGCAGCTTGGGACTCCCTAATGAAAAACTGTTTTTT
>.|TRBD2|TRBV29-1|TRBJ2-2
CSVKGLAGGGHTGELFF
TGCAGCGTCAAGGGACTAGCGGGAGGCGGTCACACCGGGGAGCTGTTTTTT
>once|TRBD1|TRBV6-5|TRBJ1-2
CASSYLGQGRGYTF
TGTGCCAGCAGTTACCTGGGACAGGGAAGGGGCTACACCTTC